The clone carrying this TCR beta chain was seen many times. V lost 8 bases, J lost 4 bases, and 20 bases stayed unmatched. CDR1 SNHLY and CDR2 FYNNEI come from the germline V gene. The CDR3 runs to 18 residues. This entry belongs to a study of T cells in Graves' hyperthyroidism and ophthalmopathy. Using RNA transcripts as the source, TCR beta CDR3 regions were amplified. HTBI primers were the set used in a first-round RT-PCR of the TCR CDR3. TCRdb reprocessed the multiplex PCR reads with MiXCR, giving one entry per CDR3 protein. The sample includes 350,000 to 450,000 distinct CDR3 sequences, about 15% of them seen just once. Orbital computed tomography, thyroid ultrasound, serum thyroxine and TRAb, and clinical symptoms together informed the diagnoses.

Sequencing input: blood. This TCR derives from a woman aged 55-70 years with Graves' hyperthyroidism. The chain uses TRBV2 and TRBJ2-3, with 8 bases that match TRBD2. CDR3 amino acids: CASDNQLLAGVYSDTQYF. In DNA, the CDR3 is TGTGCCAGCGATAACCAACTCCTAGCGGGTGTATACTCAGATACGCAGTATTTT.